The source of this T cell receptor (beta chain) is a study of cytomegalovirus exposure and HLA in healthy donors. Overall study results and limits: It has been reported that TCR beta sequences accurately predicted the HLA-A and HLA-B alleles of most subjects. In a later analysis, TCR beta V- and J-gene trimming showed a link to a missense DCLRE1C variant.

This clone has a handful of counts. Its specificity is unknown. A multiplex PCR was run with 60 Vbeta primers and 13 Jbeta primers. Some clones are missing from TCRdb's copy, which holds only in-frame ones; the method was immunoSEQ multiplex PCR. Of a few hundred thousand clones listed, approximately 80% were seen once; the top ten hold about 0.28%. Looked up from germline, CDR1 is KGHSH and CDR2 is LQKENI. The CDR3 contains 14 residues. Trimming removed 0 bases at V and 8 bases at J, with 10 bases between. The specimen was PBMCs. The TCR was taken from a girl aged 2-9 years in good health and CMV-seronegative. The chain is built from TRBV18 and TRBJ1-4; D remains ambiguous. CDR3 DNA sequence: TGTGCCAGCTCACCACCGGATAGGAGGGAAAAACTGTTTTTT. This gives the protein CASSPPDRREKLFF.